The 21 T cell receptor beta chains below were found in one sample sequenced in a study of neurological immune-mediated disorders. TCRdb redid the calling of the 5' RACE reads with MiXCR, one entry per CDR3 protein. The table lists tens of thousands of distinct CDR3 sequences, just under 4% of them singletons. What was sequenced was CD4+ T cells from blood. The source of these receptors is a woman aged 35 to 49 with multiple sclerosis.

In its sample, this clonotype was seen many times. The chain joins TRBV7-9 to TRBJ1-3, with D hard to call. Trimming removed 1 base from V and 8 bases from J, with 9 bases in between. The CDR3 contains 13 residues. The germline CDR1 and CDR2 sequences are SEHNR and FQNEAQ (reference sequence). CDR3 bases: TGTGCCAGCAGCTTAGGGACTGGGGACACCATATATTTT. This translates into CASSLGTGDTIYF.

This clonotype occurred many times. The genes are TRBV5-1 and TRBJ2-5, with 8 bases matching TRBD1. The CDR3 spans 16 residues. The germline V gene has CDR1 SGHRS and CDR2 YFSETQ. V was pared by 4 bases and J by 4 bases, with 12 bases of the junction left unmatched. CDR3 loop: CASSLGGQASRETQYF. CDR3 nucleotides: TGCGCCAGCAGCCTGGGGGGACAGGCGAGTCGAGAGACCCAGTACTTC.

Ten or more counts support this clonotype. CDR3 sequence (DNA): TGTGCCAGCAGTTACCGACAAGAGAACACTGAAGCTTTCTTT. This translates into CASSYRQENTEAFF. The chain uses TRBV6-6 and TRBJ1-1; no definite D call. The germline V and J ends were trimmed by 2 bases and 1 base, with 8 bases remaining between them. CDR1 and CDR2 from the germline V gene are MNHNY and SVGAGI (reference sequence). The CDR3 covers 14 residues.

This clonotype was observed at least ten times. The chain has TRBV12-3 or TRBV12-4 and TRBJ2-7; 9 bases are a match to TRBD1. This CDR3 is 14 amino acids long. With 3 bases clipped from V and 2 bases from J, the junction kept 2 bases outside the gene matches. The CDR3 DNA reads TGTGCCAGCAGTTTCGGGACAGGGACCTACGAGCAGTACTTC. It yields the protein CASSFGTGTYEQYF.

This clonotype was counted many times. The chain combines TRBV9 with TRBJ2-7, with 7 bases aligning to TRBD1. Germline loops: CDR1 SGDLS, CDR2 YYNGEE. This CDR3 has 15 residues. Germline trimming cut 3 bases from V and 3 bases from J; bases unmatched to any gene: 9. This chain's CDR3 is CASSADRTPGYEQYF. As DNA, the CDR3 is TGTGCCAGCAGCGCGGACAGGACCCCTGGCTACGAGCAGTACTTC.

This clonotype came up many times. The J gene is TRBJ1-2, the V gene TRBV6-4; D unresolved. Trimming took 0 bases from V and 5 from J, leaving 10 bases between them. The CDR3 extends over 14 amino acids. Germline CDR1 is MRHNA and CDR2 is SNTAGT. Written as DNA, the CDR3 is TGTGCCAGCAGTGACTCCCGAAAGGGTTATGGCTACACCTTC. Translated: CASSDSRKGYGYTF.

This clonotype was recorded at least ten times. The rearrangement uses TRBV5-1 and TRBJ1-1, with D possibly TRBD1 on 6 matching bases. Trimming pared 3 bases from V and 3 bases from J, leaving 15 bases between. Looked up from germline, CDR1 is SGHRS and CDR2 is YFSETQ. This CDR3 spans 15 amino acids. The CDR3 DNA is TGCGCCAGCAGCTGGTCAGGACAGATGGACACTGAAGCTTTCTTT. Translation: CASSWSGQMDTEAFF.

At least ten counts were recorded for this clonotype. J is TRBJ2-3 and V is TRBV12-3 or TRBV12-4; the D gene is possibly TRBD2 (6 bases). With 5 bases removed from V and 0 bases from J, the gap between germline ends came to 12 bases. The CDR3 is made up of 15 amino acids. CDR3 coding DNA: TGTGCCAGCAGTCCTCTAGCGTATAGCACAGATACGCAGTATTTT. Encoded protein: CASSPLAYSTDTQYF.

A remark on this clonotype: Because the CDR3's place on the DNA is in doubt, the DNA is left out and the CDR3 is given as listed by TCRdb. CDR3 region: CASSFYICSASRVVLDEQFF. The chain is built from TRBV9 and TRBJ2-1; the table gives TRBD2 as D, unverified against the DNA. CDR1 SGDLS and CDR2 YYNGEE come from the germline V gene. The CDR3 totals 20 residues, both ends included.

In this sample, this clonotype turned up many times. The chain couples TRBV6-4 to TRBJ1-5, with D uncertain. The CDR3 covers 13 residues. Looked up from germline, CDR1 is MRHNA and CDR2 is SNTAGT. Trimming took off 5 bases at V and 3 bases at J, with 8 bases between the two ends. In DNA, the CDR3 is TGTGCCAGCAGTCCTGAAGCCAATCAGCCCCAGCATTTT. It translates to CASSPEANQPQHF.

Ten or more counts support this clonotype. The chain joins TRBV5-1 to TRBJ1-2; 8 bases match TRBD1. Germline V gives CDR1 SGHRS, CDR2 YFSETQ. Losses at the gene ends were 4 bases for V and 8 bases for J; bases not matched to a gene: 13. The CDR3 sequence is 15 residues long. CDR3 DNA sequence: TGCGCCAGCAGCCTGGATACCCAGGGGGCTGGGGGCTACACCTTC. This gives the protein CASSLDTQGAGGYTF.

This clonotype was recorded many times. The chain employs TRBV7-9 and TRBJ1-2, with no clear D. The CDR3 sequence is 12 residues long. Looked up from germline, CDR1 is SEHNR and CDR2 is FQNEAQ (reference sequence). V gave up 2 bases and J gave up 8 bases, with 9 bases separating them. The CDR3 spells CASSLSRSGYTF. CDR3 sequence (DNA): TGTGCCAGCAGCTTATCACGGTCGGGCTACACCTTC.

This clonotype was observed many times. V usage is TRBV7-9 and J usage is TRBJ1-4, with no clear D. The CDR3 length is 16 residues. V was pared by 6 bases and J by 8 bases, with 22 bases between. CDR1 SEHNR and CDR2 FQNEAQ come from the germline V gene (reference sequence). The chain's CDR3 is CASRTGRDPGREKLFF. The CDR3 nucleotides are TGTGCCAGCAGAACTGGACGCGACCCGGGGAGAGAAAAACTGTTTTTT.

This clonotype was observed many times. The chain links TRBV4-2 to TRBJ1-6; a weak D match, TRBD1 (6 bases). This CDR3 spans 15 amino acids. The germline gives CDR1 LGHNA, CDR2 YNFKEQ. V lost 1 base to trimming and J lost 7 bases, with 11 bases between them. CDR3 in DNA: TGTGCCAGCAGCCAAGGGCAGGGGTTGAATTCACCCCTCCACTTT. Protein product: CASSQGQGLNSPLHF.

This clonotype was detected many times. This chain links TRBV7-2 with TRBJ2-2, with D possibly matching TRBD1 (5 bases). Germline CDR1 SGHTA, CDR2 FQGNSA. V lost 3 bases and J lost 3, with 11 bases in between. The CDR3 is 15 residues long. Written as DNA, the CDR3 is TGTGCCAGCAGCTTTATGCAGGGTTACACCGGGGAGCTGTTTTTT. Amino acids: CASSFMQGYTGELFF.

This clonotype has ten or more counts. This chain uses TRBV5-1 with TRBJ2-1, with 8 bases lining up with TRBD1. Germline CDR1 reads SGHRS; CDR2 reads YFSETQ. The length of the CDR3 is 13 residues. Unmatched junction bases numbered 0, after V lost 1 base and J lost 6 bases. As DNA, the CDR3 is TGCGCCAGCAGCTTGACAGGGGGCAATGAGCAGTTCTTC. As protein: CASSLTGGNEQFF. Drawing the rest from reference TRBV5-1 and TRBJ2-1, the complete variable domain is KAGVTQTPRYLIKTRGQQVTLSCSPISGHRSVSWYQQTPGQGLQFLFEYFSETQRNKGNFPGRFSGRQFSNSRSEMNVSTLELGDSALYLCASSLTGGNEQFFGPGTRLTVL.

This clonotype was observed many times. The chain carries TRBV7-9 and TRBJ2-5, with 7 bases identical to TRBD2. The CDR3 contains 16 residues. The germline CDR1 and CDR2 sequences are SEHNR and FQNEAQ (reference sequence). J lost 1 base, V lost 6 bases, and 11 bases had no gene match. CDR3 loop: CASSVGSSGVQETQYF. CDR3 DNA: TGTGCCAGCAGTGTTGGGTCTAGCGGAGTCCAAGAGACCCAGTACTTC.

This clonotype has a count of ten or more. This sequence joins TRBV20-1 and TRBJ2-4, with D tentatively TRBD1 or TRBD2 (6 bases each). The CDR3 runs 15 residues. V shed 0 bases and J shed 9 bases, with 18 bases lying between them. Germline V lookup: CDR1 DFQATT, CDR2 SNEGSKA (reference sequence). In nucleotides, the CDR3 is TGCAGTGCTAGAGATGTGAGAACAGGGAGGAGCATTCAGTACTTC. Translating gives CSARDVRTGRSIQYF.

This clonotype has a count of ten or more. J is TRBJ2-3 and V is TRBV7-2, with a possible D match to TRBD1 (5 bases). CDR1 and CDR2 from the germline V gene are SGHTA and FQGNSA. CDR3 length: 15 residues. V lost 6 bases, J lost 0 bases, and 13 bases lay in between. The CDR3 region has the DNA TGTGCCAGCAGAAACCGACAGTTTAGCACAGATACGCAGTATTTT. It encodes CASRNRQFSTDTQYF.

This clonotype was counted at least ten times. J is TRBJ1-4 and V is TRBV5-1; a weak D match, TRBD1 (5 bases). The germline V gene has CDR1 SGHRS and CDR2 YFSETQ. The CDR3 consists of 13 residues. V was pared by 0 bases and J by 11 bases, with 11 bases between. This CDR3 is CASSLEGGVKLFF. For the CDR3, the DNA is TGCGCCAGCAGCTTGGAAGGAGGGGTTAAACTGTTTTTT.

This clonotype was counted ten times or more. The V gene is TRBV7-9, the J gene TRBJ2-1; D gene ambiguous. Germline CDR1 and CDR2: SEHNR and FQNEAQ (reference sequence). V gave up 5 bases and J gave up 0 bases, with 14 bases separating them. CDR3 length: 16 residues. The CDR3 bases are TGTGCCAGCAGCAGCACCCGAGGTGGCTCCTACAATGAGCAGTTCTTC. Translation gives CASSSTRGGSYNEQFF.